This TCR beta chain was recovered during a study of radiotherapy plus CTLA-4 blockade in lung cancer. Study-wide points: Tumor-origin TCR clones grew in blood after radiotherapy plus ipilimumab. According to reports, early shifts in blood T cell clones, alongside interferon-beta, forecast response most accurately.

Of note for this clone: Its antigen remains unidentified.

Germline V gene sequence: CDR1 ENHRY, CDR2 SYGVKD. The junction had 6 bases not matched to a gene; V was cut back by 0 bases and J by 0 bases. The CDR3 length is 17 residues. Using immunoSEQ multiplex PCR, the repertoire was profiled, and TCRdb retains in-frame clones only, with some absent. This sample has about 95,000 clones, with around 86% found just once. The sample in question was peripheral blood, obtained from a patient treated with radiotherapy plus ipilimumab. V gene TRBV10-3 combines with J gene TRBJ2-7; 9 bases are a match to TRBD1. The TCR originated in a human donor with non-small cell lung cancer who had a partial response to radiotherapy plus ipilimumab. The CDR3 DNA follows: TGTGCCATCAGTGAGTCGTCCGGGACAGGGAGCTCCTACGAGCAGTACTTC. The encoded protein is CAISESSGTGSSYEQYF.